This TCR beta chain was observed in a study of shared clonotypes between healthy human individuals. Study-level findings and limits: Sharing across four donors was seen in roughly 5% of naive CD4 clonotypes. Only blood was sampled; tissue repertoires likely differ. The rarefaction results pointed to incomplete sorted-subset sequencing despite large depth.

For each subset, genomic DNA was distributed in equal portions over several immunoSEQ plates. Profiling relied on immunoSEQ multiplex PCR, and the TCRdb table lists in-frame clones only, not all of them. The sample has 2,500,000 or so clones, over 85% seen once. This CDR3 contains 16 residues. Trimming pared 5 bases from V and 3 bases from J, leaving 14 bases between. The germline CDR1 and CDR2 sequences are MDHEN and SYDVKM. About this clone: The antigen remains unidentified.

This clonotype was sampled from a young man in good health. Sequenced: naive CD4+ T cells sorted from blood. The subset is: CD45RA+ positively selected. V gene TRBV28 combines with J gene TRBJ2-6, with D perhaps given as TRBD1 or TRBD2 (5 bases each). The CDR3 coding sequence is TGTGCCAGCAGTGGAAATCGGGGCAGTGGGGCCAACGTCCTGACTTTC. Translated: CASSGNRGSGANVLTF.